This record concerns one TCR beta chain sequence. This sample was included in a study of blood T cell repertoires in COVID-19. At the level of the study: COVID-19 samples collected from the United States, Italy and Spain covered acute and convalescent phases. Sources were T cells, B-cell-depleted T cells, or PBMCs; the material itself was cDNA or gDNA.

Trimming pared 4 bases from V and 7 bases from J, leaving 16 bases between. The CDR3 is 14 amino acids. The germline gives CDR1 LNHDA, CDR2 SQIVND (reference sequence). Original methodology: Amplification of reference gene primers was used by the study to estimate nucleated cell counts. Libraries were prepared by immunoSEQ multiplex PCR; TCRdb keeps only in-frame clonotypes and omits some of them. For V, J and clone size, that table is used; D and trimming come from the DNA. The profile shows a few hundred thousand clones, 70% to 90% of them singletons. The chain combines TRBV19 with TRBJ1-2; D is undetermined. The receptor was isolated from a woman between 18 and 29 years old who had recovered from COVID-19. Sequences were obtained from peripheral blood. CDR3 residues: CASSTRTGSFGYTF. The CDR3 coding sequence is TGTGCCAGTAGTACCAGGACCGGGAGCTTTGGCTACACCTTC.